This T cell receptor (beta chain) was identified during a study of cytomegalovirus exposure and HLA in healthy donors. Whole-study findings and limits: Trimming of TCR beta V- and J-genes showed a link, identified in a later analysis, to a missense DCLRE1C variant. Cytomegalovirus association was assigned to about 150 TCR beta chains. Earlier findings revealed that most TCR beta V segments proved productive either about 87% or about 30% of the time.

This CDR3 spans 18 amino acids. Trimming took 0 bases from V and 1 from J; bases not matched to a gene: 9. Germline loops: CDR1 SEHNR, CDR2 FQNEAQ (reference sequence). Regarding this clone: Its target is unknown.

PCR involved 60 Vbeta and 13 Jbeta primers. The repertoire was sequenced with immunoSEQ multiplex PCR; TCRdb's copy has only in-frame clones and lacks some. This sample yields 95,000 to 150,000 clones, of which about 81% are seen a single time; 0.85% to 1.4% belongs to the top ten. The TCR was taken from a woman under 40 in good health and CMV-seronegative. The rearrangement links TRBV7-9 to TRBJ2-1; 7 bases match TRBD2. Sequences were obtained from PBMCs. The CDR3 loop is CASSLAVLAKGSYNEQFF. Here the CDR3 DNA reads TGTGCCAGCAGCTTAGCGGTACTAGCGAAGGGGTCCTACAATGAGCAGTTCTTC.